Each of the 18 T cell receptor beta chains below was sequenced from the same sample in a study of cytomegalovirus exposure and HLA in healthy donors. 13 Jbeta primers and 60 Vbeta primers were used for the PCR. Sequencing was performed with immunoSEQ multiplex PCR; in TCRdb, only in-frame clones are kept and a portion is missing. The sample holds around 110,000 clones, roughly three fifths seen once. The specimen sequenced was PBMCs. These receptors were obtained from a woman between 35 and 50 years old in good health and CMV-seropositive.

The chain combines TRBV28 with TRBJ2-3; 10 bases line up with TRBD2. V shed 3 bases and J 6 bases; nucleotides not matched to a gene: 12. The CDR3 runs to 17 residues. The germline CDR1 and CDR2 sequences are MDHEN and SYDVKM. The CDR3 nucleotides are TGTGCCAGCAGTTTCCGGGCTAGCGGGAGAGGCTATGATACGCAGTATTTT. Protein sequence: CASSFRASGRGYDTQYF.

In its sample, this clone was seen a few times. The chain links TRBV4-1 to TRBJ2-7; perhaps TRBD2 as D (6 bases). Germline CDR1 MGHRA, CDR2 YSYEKL. V was clipped by 0 bases and J by 4 bases, with 22 bases between them. The CDR3 consists of 18 residues. In nucleotides, the CDR3 is TGCGCCAGCAGCCAAGATATTAGGGACTTCTCCTTCTCTTACGAGCAGTACTTC. It specifies CASSQDIRDFSFSYEQYF.

The chain links TRBV28 to TRBJ1-2, with D possibly TRBD1 on 5 matching bases. Germline assignment: CDR1 MDHEN and CDR2 SYDVKM. CDR3 length: 14 residues. Trimming removed 5 bases from V and 4 bases from J, with 14 bases in between. CDR3: CASSELDSTYGYTF. In DNA, the CDR3 is TGTGCCAGCAGTGAACTCGACAGTACCTATGGCTACACCTTC.

The chain couples TRBV6-5 to TRBJ2-1, with D maybe TRBD1 (6 bases). CDR1 is MNHEY and CDR2 is SVGAGI in the germline V gene. With 5 bases removed from V and 6 bases from J, the gap between germline ends came to 11 bases. This CDR3 comprises 13 residues. The DNA of the CDR3 is TGTGCCAGCAGTCCGGACAGTCCCAATGAGCAGTTCTTC. It codes for CASSPDSPNEQFF.

The genes are TRBV7-9 and TRBJ2-7; D unclear. The CDR3 loop spans 12 amino acids. Per germline, CDR1 SEHNR and CDR2 FQNEAQ (reference sequence). V lost 5 bases to trimming and J lost 1 base, with 6 bases between them. The CDR3 here is CASSDTSYEQYF. The CDR3 DNA reads as TGTGCCAGCAGCGATACTTCCTACGAGCAGTACTTC.

V and J are TRBV19 and TRBJ1-5; D ambiguous. This CDR3 is built from 13 residues. The V gene's germline CDR1 is LNHDA and CDR2 SQIVND (reference sequence). Trimming removed 8 bases from V and 0 bases from J, with 8 bases in between. The CDR3 spells CASAQISNQPQHF. CDR3 nucleotide sequence: TGTGCCAGTGCACAGATTAGCAATCAGCCCCAGCATTTT.

The chain links TRBV9 to TRBJ1-4, with D unresolved. The CDR3 runs to 15 residues. V was clipped by 4 bases and J by 7 bases, with 17 bases between them. Germline V CDR1 and CDR2: SGDLS, YYNGEE. Here the CDR3 DNA reads TGTGCCAGCAGCACTTACGGGGTATTGGTTGAAAAACTGTTTTTT. This translates into CASSTYGVLVEKLFF.

This sequence joins TRBV7-9 and TRBJ2-5, with D possibly being TRBD1 (6 bases). There are 17 residues in the CDR3. Germline V gene sequence: CDR1 SEHNR, CDR2 FQNEAQ (reference sequence). The V gene lost 5 bases and the J gene lost 4 bases, with 23 bases spanning the gap. DNA for the CDR3: TGTGCCAGCAGCCCCATTTCTCAAAGGGGGACGAGAGAGACCCAGTACTTC. Residues: CASSPISQRGTRETQYF.

This rearrangement joins TRBV10-1 to TRBJ2-5, with TRBD1 matching 7 bases. The CDR3 is made up of 15 amino acids. The V and J ends lost 7 bases and 7 bases, in that order; junction bases with no gene match: 15. Germline V gene data show CDR1 as WNHNN and CDR2 as SYGVQD (reference sequence). The CDR3 sequence is CASTRNRGRLGTQYF. The CDR3, as DNA: TGCGCCAGCACTCGTAACAGGGGTAGGTTAGGGACCCAGTACTTC.

This clone has just a few counts. The rearrangement uses TRBV11-2 and TRBJ2-7; D not certain. Per the germline V gene, CDR1 is SGHAT and CDR2 is FQNNGV. This CDR3 comprises 11 residues. The V gene lost 6 bases and the J gene lost 3 bases, with 6 bases spanning the gap. The chain's CDR3 is CASRQHYEQYF. The CDR3 coding sequence is TGTGCCAGCAGACAGCACTACGAGCAGTACTTC. Full variable domain (outside the CDR3, taken from reference TRBV11-2 and TRBJ2-7): EAGVAQSPRYKIIEKRQSVAFWCNPISGHATLYWYQQILGQGPKLLIQFQNNGVVDDSQLPKDRFSAERLKGVDSTLKIQPAKLEDSAVYLCASRQHYEQYFGPGTRLTVT.

The gene calls are TRBV5-4 and TRBJ2-7, with TRBD2 identical over 10 bases. The CDR3 has 16 residues. The V gene end was trimmed by 4 bases and the J gene end by 2 bases; junction bases not matched to a gene: 9. CDR1 and CDR2 (germline): SGHNT, YYREEE (reference sequence). This CDR3 is CASSPHRTSGPYEQYF. CDR3 sequence (DNA): TGTGCCAGCAGCCCACACCGGACTAGCGGACCCTACGAGCAGTACTTC. Filled out from reference TRBV5-4 and TRBJ2-7, the complete variable domain reads ETGVTQSPTHLIKTRGQQVTLRCSSQSGHNTVSWYQQALGQGPQFIFQYYREEENGRGNFPPRFSGLQFPNYSSELNVNALELDDSALYLCASSPHRTSGPYEQYFGPGTRLTVT.

The rearrangement joins TRBV9 to TRBJ2-1; 11 positions match TRBD1. The germline V gene has CDR1 SGDLS and CDR2 YYNGEE. The V segment lost 2 bases and the J segment 6 bases; nucleotides outside the gene matches: 1. The CDR3 runs to 14 residues. The CDR3 loop reads CASSVGTGGNEQFF. In DNA form, the CDR3 reads TGTGCCAGCAGCGTTGGGACAGGGGGCAATGAGCAGTTCTTC.

V and J are TRBV30 and TRBJ1-1, with unresolved D. V was clipped by 4 bases and J by 2 bases, with 20 bases between them. The CDR3 is 16 residues long. The V gene's germline CDR1 is GTSNPN and CDR2 SVGIG (reference sequence). The CDR3 region has the DNA TGTGCCTGGATAGGAGGCTTACTCCCTTTAAACACTGAAGCTTTCTTT. Amino acids: CAWIGGLLPLNTEAFF.

The rearrangement joins TRBV7-2 to TRBJ2-7; perhaps TRBD1 as D (6 bases). Trimming cost V 7 bases and J 4 bases, with 23 bases left between them. Germline V gene lookup returns CDR1 SGHTA and CDR2 FQGNSA. There are 16 residues in the CDR3. CDR3 in amino acids: CASTLGGQGNLYEQYF. DNA of the CDR3: TGTGCCAGCACTTTGGGTGGGCAGGGGAATTTGTACGAGCAGTACTTC.

This clone has more than one count but fewer than ten. V and J are TRBV28 and TRBJ2-7; the match to TRBD1 covers 9 bases. Germline V gene lookup returns CDR1 MDHEN and CDR2 SYDVKM. CDR3 length equals 14 residues. The V segment lost 0 bases and the J segment 4 bases; nucleotides outside the gene matches: 1. In nucleotides, the CDR3 is TGTGCCAGCAGTTTATGGGGACAGGGTTACGAGCAGTACTTC. Translated: CASSLWGQGYEQYF.

This clone was observed a few times. The chain carries TRBV4-3 and TRBJ1-2; D unresolved. The CDR3 runs 13 residues. Per the germline V gene, CDR1 is LGHNA and CDR2 is YSLEER. V lost 0 bases to trimming and J lost 6 bases, with 8 bases between them. In DNA, the CDR3 is TGCGCCAGCAGCCAAGATCCTAGGAATGGCTACACCTTC. It specifies CASSQDPRNGYTF.

This clone was observed a single time. The CDR3: CASSIGERHRNNYGYTF. The CDR3 DNA sequence: TGTGCCAGTAGTATAGGGGAGCGGCACCGGAATAACTATGGCTACACCTTC. The genes are TRBV19 and TRBJ1-2; no definite D call. CDR1 and CDR2 (germline): LNHDA, SQIVND (reference sequence). The CDR3 extends over 17 amino acids. Trimming removed 1 base at V and 1 base at J, with 16 bases between.

The sample holds a few counts of this clone. The CDR3 DNA is TGTGCCAGCAGCGGCACAGGGAGGGGATCTGGAAACACCATATATTTT. The encoded protein is CASSGTGRGSGNTIYF. The chain uses TRBV9 and TRBJ1-3, with TRBD1 as a possible D gene (6 bases). CDR3 length: 16 residues. V dropped 3 bases and J dropped 1 base, with 14 bases sitting between them. Germline values: CDR1 SGDLS, CDR2 YYNGEE.